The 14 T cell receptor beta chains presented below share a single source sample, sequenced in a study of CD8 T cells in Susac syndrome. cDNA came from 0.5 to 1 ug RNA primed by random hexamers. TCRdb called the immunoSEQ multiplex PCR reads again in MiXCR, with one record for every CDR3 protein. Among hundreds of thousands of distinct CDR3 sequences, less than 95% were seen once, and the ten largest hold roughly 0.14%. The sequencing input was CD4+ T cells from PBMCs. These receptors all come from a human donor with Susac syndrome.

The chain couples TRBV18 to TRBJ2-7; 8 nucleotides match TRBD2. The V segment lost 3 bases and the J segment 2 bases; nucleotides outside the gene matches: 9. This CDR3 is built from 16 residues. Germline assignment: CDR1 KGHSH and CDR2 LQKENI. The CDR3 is CASSPSSGTSAYEQYF. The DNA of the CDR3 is TGTGCCAGCTCACCTTCCTCCGGGACTAGTGCCTACGAGCAGTACTTC.

CDR3 in amino acids: CASSLQGRSTGELFF. In DNA, the CDR3 is TGTGCCAGCAGTTTACAGGGTCGGAGCACCGGGGAGCTGTTTTTT. The chain couples TRBV12-3 or TRBV12-4 to TRBJ2-2, with D possibly TRBD1 on 5 matching bases. This CDR3 spans 15 amino acids. V lost 2 bases, J lost 4 bases, and 11 bases lay in between.

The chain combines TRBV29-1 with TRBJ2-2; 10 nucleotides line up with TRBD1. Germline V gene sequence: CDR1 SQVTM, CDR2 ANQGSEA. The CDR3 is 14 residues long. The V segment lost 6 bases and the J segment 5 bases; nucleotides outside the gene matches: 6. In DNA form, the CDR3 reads TGCAGCGTCTTCGGGACAGGGGTTACCGGGGAGCTGTTTTTT. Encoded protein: CSVFGTGVTGELFF.

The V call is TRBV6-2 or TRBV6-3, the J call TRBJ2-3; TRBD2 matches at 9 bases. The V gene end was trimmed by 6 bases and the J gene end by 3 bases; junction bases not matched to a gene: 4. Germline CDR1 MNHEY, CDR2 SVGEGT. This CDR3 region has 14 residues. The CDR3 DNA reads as TGTGCCAGCAGGATTAGCGGGGGAACAGATACGCAGTATTTT. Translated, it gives CASRISGGTDTQYF.

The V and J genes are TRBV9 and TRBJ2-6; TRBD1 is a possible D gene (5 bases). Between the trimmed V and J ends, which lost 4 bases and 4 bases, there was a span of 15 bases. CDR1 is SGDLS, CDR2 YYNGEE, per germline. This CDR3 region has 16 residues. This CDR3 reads CASSPSGTGGANVLTF. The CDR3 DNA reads TGTGCCAGCAGCCCCTCGGGCACAGGCGGGGCCAACGTCCTGACTTTC.

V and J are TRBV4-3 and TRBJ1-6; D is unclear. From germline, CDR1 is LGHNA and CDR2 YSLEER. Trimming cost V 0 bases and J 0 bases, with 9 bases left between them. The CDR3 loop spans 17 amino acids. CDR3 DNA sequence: TGCGCCAGCAGCCAAGAATTGGCCGACTCCTATAATTCACCCCTCCACTTT. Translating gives CASSQELADSYNSPLHF.

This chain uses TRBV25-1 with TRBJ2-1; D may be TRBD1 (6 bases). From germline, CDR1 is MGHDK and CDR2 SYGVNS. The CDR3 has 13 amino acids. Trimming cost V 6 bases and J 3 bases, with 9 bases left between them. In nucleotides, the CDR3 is TGTGCCAGCAGCTCGACAGGCTACAATGAGCAGTTCTTC. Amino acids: CASSSTGYNEQFF.

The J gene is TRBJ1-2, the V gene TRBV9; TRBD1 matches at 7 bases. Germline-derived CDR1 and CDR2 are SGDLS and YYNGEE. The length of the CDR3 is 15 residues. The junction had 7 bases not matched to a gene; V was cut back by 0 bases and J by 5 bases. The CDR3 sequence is CASSVAGTEGYGYTF. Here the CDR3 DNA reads TGTGCCAGCAGCGTAGCCGGGACAGAAGGTTATGGCTACACCTTC.

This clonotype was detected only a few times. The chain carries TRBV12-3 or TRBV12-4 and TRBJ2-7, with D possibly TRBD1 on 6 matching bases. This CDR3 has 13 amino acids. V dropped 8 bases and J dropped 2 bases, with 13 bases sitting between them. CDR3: CASRQAIAYEQYF. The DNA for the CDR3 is TGTGCCAGCCGACAGGCGATTGCCTACGAGCAGTACTTC.

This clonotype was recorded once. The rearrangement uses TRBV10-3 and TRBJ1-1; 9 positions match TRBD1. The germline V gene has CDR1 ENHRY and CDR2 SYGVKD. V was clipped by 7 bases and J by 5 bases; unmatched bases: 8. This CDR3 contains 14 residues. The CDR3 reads CAITGDRGRTEAFF. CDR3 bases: TGTGCCATCACCGGAGACAGGGGGAGGACTGAAGCTTTCTTT.

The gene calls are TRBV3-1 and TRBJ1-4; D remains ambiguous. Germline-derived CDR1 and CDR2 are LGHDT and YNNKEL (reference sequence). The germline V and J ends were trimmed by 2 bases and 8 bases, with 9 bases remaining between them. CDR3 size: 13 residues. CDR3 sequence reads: CASSQIGREKLFF. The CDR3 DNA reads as TGTGCCAGCAGCCAAATAGGACGGGAAAAACTGTTTTTT.

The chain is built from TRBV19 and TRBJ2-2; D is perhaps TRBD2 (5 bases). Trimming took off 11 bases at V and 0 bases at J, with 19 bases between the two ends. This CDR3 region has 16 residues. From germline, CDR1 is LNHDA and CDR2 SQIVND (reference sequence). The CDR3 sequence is CASKRRLDANTGELFF. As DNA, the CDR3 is TGTGCCTCCAAGAGGAGGCTTGACGCGAACACCGGGGAGCTGTTTTTT.

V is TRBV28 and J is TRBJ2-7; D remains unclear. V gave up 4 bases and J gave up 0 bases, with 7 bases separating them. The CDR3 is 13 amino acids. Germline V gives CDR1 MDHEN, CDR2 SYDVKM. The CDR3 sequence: CASSSSPSYEQYF. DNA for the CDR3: TGTGCCAGCAGTTCCTCCCCCTCCTACGAGCAGTACTTC.

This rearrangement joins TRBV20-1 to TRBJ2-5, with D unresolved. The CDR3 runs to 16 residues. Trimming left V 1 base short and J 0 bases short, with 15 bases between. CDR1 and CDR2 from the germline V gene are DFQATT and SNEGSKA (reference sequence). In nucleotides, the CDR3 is TGCAGTGCTAGAGTCCCGGCGACCGGGTACCAAGAGACCCAGTACTTC. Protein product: CSARVPATGYQETQYF.